The 21 T cell receptor beta chains listed next were all sequenced from one sample in a study of T cells in women clearing cervical HPV infection. This table comes from immunoSEQ multiplex PCR, and its TCRdb copy is limited to in-frame clones, with some not included. The sample totals about 14,000 clones; its top ten clones hold less than 10%. Sample: blood buffy coat. The receptor source for this set is a woman between 18 and 75 years old with a cervical HPV16 infection that either progressed to CIN3+ or cleared (not recorded which).

In the case of this clone: The read gets to within 3 residues of the CDR3 end, and the germline J gene fills in the rest. This rearrangement joins TRBV7-2 to TRBJ2-1; 9 bases match TRBD2. V lost 5 bases, J lost 3 bases, and 5 bases stayed unmatched. CDR1 is SGHTA and CDR2 is FQGNSA in the germline V gene. CDR3 size: 15 residues. The DNA read from the CDR3 is TGTGCCAGCAGCCCAGGGACTAGCAACTACAATGAG. Its protein is CASSPGTSNYNE. In full, the CDR3 reads CASSPGTSNYNEQFF. The variable domain in full, completed from reference TRBV7-2 and TRBJ2-1, reads GAGVSQSPSNKVTEKGKDVELRCDPISGHTALYWYRQSLGQGLEFLIYFQGNSAPDKSGLPSDRFSAERTGGSVSTLTIQRTQQEDSAVYLCASSPGTSNYNEQFFGPGTRLTVL.

A note on this clone: The CDR3 end is not reached by the read, which stops 3 residues before it; the germline J gene fills it in. The rearrangement links TRBV20-1 to TRBJ2-5; 8 positions agree with TRBD2. This CDR3 has 15 amino acids. The germline V gene has CDR1 DFQATT and CDR2 SNEGSKA (reference sequence). V was clipped by 1 base and J by 5 bases; unmatched bases: 9. Here the CDR3 reads CSARGRLAGMETQYF. The sequenced CDR3 bases are TGCAGTGCTAGAGGCAGGTTAGCGGGGATGGAGACC.

As regards this clone: The read terminates 3 residues ahead of where the CDR3 ends, so the germline J gene completes it. The V gene is TRBV20-1, the J gene TRBJ1-1; D might be TRBD1 (6 bases). The CDR3 covers 14 residues. The V gene lost 5 bases and the J gene lost 0 bases, with 13 bases spanning the gap. Germline CDR1 DFQATT, CDR2 SNEGSKA (reference sequence). The CDR3 DNA, read in part, is TGCAGTGCTCCTTGGGACACCTTGAACACTGAA. Translating gives CSAPWDTLNTE. The CDR3, in full, reads CSAPWDTLNTEAFF.

Note on this clone: The CDR3 end is not reached by the read, which stops 3 residues before it; the germline J gene fills it in. V gene TRBV6-1 combines with J gene TRBJ1-6, with 7 bases matching TRBD1. The CDR3 is 15 amino acids. Germline CDR1 MNHNS, CDR2 SASEGT. Trimming removed 2 bases from V and 5 bases from J; junction bases left unmatched: 3. The part of the CDR3 DNA that was read is TGTGCCAGCAGTGAATTGGACAGGAATAATTCACCC. It translates to CASSELDRNNSP. The full CDR3 is CASSELDRNNSPLHF.

CDR3 DNA, as far as it was read: TGTGCCAGCTCACGAATGGCTAGGGGGTACGAC. Translation gives CASSRMARGYD. From start to end, the CDR3 is CASSRMARGYDYTF. J is TRBJ1-2 and V is TRBV18; D perhaps matches TRBD1 (6 bases). The read ends 3 residues before the CDR3 terminus; that terminus is restored from the germline J gene. Germline V gene data show CDR1 as KGHSH and CDR2 as LQKENI. The CDR3 consists of 14 residues.

A note on this clone: The sequence runs out 3 residues before the end of the CDR3; the remainder is reconstructed from the germline J gene. The J gene is TRBJ2-1, the V gene TRBV11-3; TRBD2 matches 7 bases. This CDR3 has 13 residues. Germline CDR1 SGHNT, CDR2 YENEEA. V gave up 8 bases and J gave up 8 bases; unmatched junction bases: 9. The CDR3 is CASGRAGLDEQFF. The CDR3 DNA, read in part, is TGTGCCAGCGGGAGGGCGGGGTTGGATGAG.

The CDR3 bases that were read are TGTGCCAGCAGTTACCTAGATCAGCCC. Translated, it gives CASSYLDQP. The whole CDR3 protein is CASSYLDQPQHF. The V and J genes are TRBV6-2 or TRBV6-3 and TRBJ1-5; no reliable D call. Read coverage stops 3 residues before the CDR3 terminus; the germline J gene supplies the remainder. V lost 2 bases, J lost 5 bases, and 4 bases lay in between. Per the germline V gene, CDR1 is MNHEY and CDR2 is SVGEGT. CDR3 length: 12 residues.

Comments on this clone: The CDR3 goes on 3 residues after the read ends, and that part is filled in from the germline J gene. The chain carries TRBV20-1 and TRBJ2-3; TRBD2 agrees at 10 bases. Germline values: CDR1 DFQATT, CDR2 SNEGSKA (reference sequence). Trimming cost V 8 bases and J 3 bases; bases outside gene matches: 8. The CDR3 contains 14 residues. CDR3 residues: CSTVAGGFTDTQYF. The DNA read from the CDR3 is TGCAGTACCGTAGCGGGAGGTTTTACAGATACG.

Comments on this clone: With the read ending 3 residues before the CDR3 end, the germline J gene is used to fill in that end. The V gene is TRBV2, the J gene TRBJ2-7; D may be TRBD1 or TRBD2 (5 bases each). The V end was cut by 7 bases, the J end by 5 bases, with 18 bases between. The CDR3 contains 14 residues. Germline lookup yields CDR1 SNHLY and CDR2 FYNNEI. CDR3 residues: CASKEGNRQNEQYF. The DNA read from the CDR3 is TGTGCCAGCAAAGAGGGGAACAGGCAGAACGAG.

CDR3 loop: CASRGLAEYNEQFF. The CDR3 DNA, read in part, is TGTGCCAGTAGAGGACTAGCGGAATACAATGAG. V usage is TRBV19 and J usage is TRBJ2-1, with TRBD2 matching 10 bases. Read data end 3 residues before the CDR3 end; the end is taken from the germline J gene. V gave up 6 bases and J gave up 4 bases; unmatched junction bases: 3. This CDR3 has 14 amino acids. In germline, CDR1 is LNHDA, CDR2 SQIVND (reference sequence).

As for this clone: The read falls 3 residues short of the CDR3 end, and the missing part is taken from the germline J gene. The rearrangement links TRBV20-1 to TRBJ2-7, with 7 nucleotides matching TRBD1. Germline values: CDR1 DFQATT, CDR2 SNEGSKA (reference sequence). This CDR3 comprises 12 residues. The junction had 9 bases not matched to a gene; V was cut back by 7 bases and J by 6 bases. CDR3 DNA (partial): TGCAGTGTTACGACAGGGCTCGTCGAG. It specifies CSVTTGLVE. The entire CDR3 protein reads CSVTTGLVEQYF.

A word on this clone: The read comes to an end 3 residues before the CDR3 does, leaving the germline J gene to fill in the end. This chain links TRBV5-1 with TRBJ2-2, with TRBD1 matching 7 bases. There are 14 residues in the CDR3. Germline CDR1 reads SGHRS; CDR2 reads YFSETQ. V lost 0 bases and J lost 8; bases outside the gene matches: 4. The part of the CDR3 DNA that was read is TGCGCCAGCAGCTTGGAGACAGGGTCGGGGGAG. Translation gives CASSLETGSGE. The full CDR3 protein is CASSLETGSGELFF.

About this clone: The CDR3 end falls 3 residues outside the read, so it is completed with the germline J gene. The chain uses TRBV2 and TRBJ1-2; TRBD1 might be the D (5 bases). The length of the CDR3 is 13 residues. The germline gives CDR1 SNHLY, CDR2 FYNNEI. The chain's CDR3 is CASREGLDYDYTF. The sequenced CDR3 bases are TGTGCCAGCAGAGAGGGACTAGACTACGAC.

This chain's CDR3 is CASSYSARGELGNTIYF. CDR3 DNA, as far as it was read: TGTGCCAGCAGTTACTCGGCGAGGGGCGAGCTCGGAAACACC. The V gene is TRBV6-2 or TRBV6-3, the J gene TRBJ1-3; tentatively, D is TRBD1 (5 bases). The sequenced fragment ends 3 residues before the CDR3 boundary, so the rest is inferred from the germline J gene. CDR3 length: 17 amino acids. Per the germline V gene, CDR1 is MNHEY and CDR2 is SVGEGT. Trimming shortened V by 0 bases and J by 4 bases, and 16 bases separated the two germline ends.

Details on this clone: Read data end 3 residues before the CDR3 end; the end is taken from the germline J gene. The chain combines TRBV7-8 with TRBJ2-1; a possible D gene is TRBD1 (6 bases). CDR3 size: 14 residues. V was trimmed by 7 bases and J by 0 bases, leaving 10 bases between them. Per germline, CDR1 SGHVS and CDR2 FQNEAQ. The sequenced part of the CDR3 DNA is TGTGCCAGCAAACGGGACATCTCCTACAATGAG. It translates to CASKRDISYNE. The whole CDR3 reads CASKRDISYNEQFF.

A word on this clone: The read falls 3 residues short of the CDR3 end, and the missing part is taken from the germline J gene. V gene TRBV7-6 combines with J gene TRBJ2-6; D is perhaps TRBD1 (5 bases). Per germline, CDR1 SGHVS and CDR2 FNYEAQ. This CDR3 spans 13 amino acids. Trimming left V 8 bases short and J 0 bases short, with 5 bases between. The covered CDR3 bases are TGTGCCAGCCAGGGCTCTGGGGCCAACGTC. Translated: CASQGSGANV. The entire CDR3 sequence reads CASQGSGANVLTF.

A remark on this clone: With the read ending 3 residues before the CDR3 end, the germline J gene is used to fill in that end. This sequence joins TRBV19 and TRBJ1-3; D possibly corresponds to TRBD1 (6 bases). V dropped 1 base and J dropped 0 bases, with 7 bases sitting between them. Looked up from germline, CDR1 is LNHDA and CDR2 is SQIVND (reference sequence). The CDR3 extends over 15 amino acids. The sequenced CDR3 bases are TGTGCCAGTAGTATAGGGACAGCCTCTGGAAACACC. Translating it yields CASSIGTASGNT. The entire CDR3 is CASSIGTASGNTIYF. The whole variable domain, remainder taken from reference TRBV19 and TRBJ1-3, is DGGITQSPKYLFRKEGQNVTLSCEQNLNHDAMYWYRQDPGQGLRLIYYSQIVNDFQKGDIAEGYSVSREKKESFPLTVTSAQKNPTAFYLCASSIGTASGNTIYFGEGSWLTVV.

The sequenced CDR3 bases are TGCAGTGCTATTTCCCCCGGGGGGCAGACC. Its protein product is CSAISPGGQT. The whole CDR3 sequence is CSAISPGGQTQYF. The chain carries TRBV20-1 and TRBJ2-5; TRBD2 might be the D (7 bases). Sequencing ends 3 residues short of the CDR3 end; the germline J gene provides the rest. Deletions cut 4 bases from V and 6 bases from J, with 15 bases between. CDR3 length equals 13 residues. Germline V lookup: CDR1 DFQATT, CDR2 SNEGSKA (reference sequence).

As to this clone: Read sequence stops 3 residues before the CDR3 end, and the germline J gene provides the missing end. The rearrangement joins TRBV7-9 to TRBJ1-2; D ambiguous. Germline V gene lookup returns CDR1 SEHNR and CDR2 FQNEAQ (reference sequence). This CDR3 region has 14 residues. The CDR3 is CASSPGLASNIYTF. The CDR3 bases that were read are TGTGCCAGCAGCCCTGGACTAGCTAGTAACATC.

A word on this clone: The CDR3 end lies 3 residues beyond the end of the read and is filled in from the germline J gene. The chain recombines TRBV7-8 with TRBJ1-2; 8 bases are shared with TRBD1. This CDR3 region has 14 residues. Germline-derived CDR1 and CDR2 are SGHVS and FQNEAQ. CDR3: CASSAGQGTRGYTF. The sequenced part of the CDR3 DNA is TGTGCCAGCAGCGCCGGACAGGGAACGCGAGGC.

As regards this clone: The CDR3 extends 3 residues past the end of the read, so its final part is completed from the germline J gene. This chain uses TRBV7-9 with TRBJ2-2, with TRBD2 matching 9 bases. V lost 9 bases and J lost 6; bases outside the gene matches: 11. The length of the CDR3 is 15 residues. Germline V gives CDR1 SEHNR, CDR2 FQNEAQ (reference sequence). CDR3 residues: CASTEAGGFPGELFF. CDR3 DNA, as far as it was read: TGTGCCAGTACTGAGGCGGGGGGGTTCCCCGGGGAG.